This TCR beta chain was found in a study of identical twins. TCRdb reprocessed the 5' RACE reads with MiXCR, giving one entry per CDR3 protein. There are about 520,000 distinct CDR3 sequences in the sample; approximately 22% occur only once, and about 0.93% lies in the top ten. This clonotype turned up a few times. Its antigen is not identified. Study-wide findings and caveats: Abundant cord blood beta clonotypes carried fewer insertions; memory repertoires showed none.

The CDR3 consists of 13 residues. With V trimmed by 4 bases and J by 5 bases, 5 bases remained unmatched. CDR1 and CDR2 (germline): SQVTM, ANQGSEA. These data were also reused for a study on T cells expressing NK-cell markers. Turning to that study: The study found dominant NKG2C+ clonotypes at roughly 1.0-7.0% of CD8+ T cells in about six donors.

The source of this sequence is a woman between 18 and 29 years old in good health. V gene TRBV29-1 combines with J gene TRBJ2-5; 9 bases map to TRBD2. Source material: CD4+ T cells sorted from blood. CDR3 residues: CSVVRGGAETQYF. The CDR3 DNA reads as TGCAGCGTTGTGCGGGGGGGCGCGGAGACCCAGTACTTC. The full variable domain, completed using reference TRBV29-1 and TRBJ2-5, is SAVISQKPSRDICQRGTSLTIQCQVDSQVTMMFWYRQQPGQSLTLIATANQGSEATYESGFVIDKFPISRPNLTFSTLTVSNMSPEDSSIYLCSVVRGGAETQYFGPGTRLLVL.